What follows are 15 T cell receptor beta chains derived from one specimen sequenced in a study of patients and donors after allogeneic stem cell transplantation (TCRdb year 2020). The library relied on RT-PCR. Reads for this sample came from a NextSeq 550. In TCRdb, the public reads were trimmed at Q25 with fastp and aligned with MiXCR, with productive beta chains retained. Rows merge per CDR3 protein into single entries with the most common DNA and genes. This sample has 70,000 or so distinct CDR3 sequences in its table, and more than 20% of those were observed once. The ten top clones hold about 30% of the sample. Sequencing input: blood, either unsorted or a sorted T cell fraction (not recorded which). These receptor sequences come from a human donor who was either an allogeneic HSCT recipient or a stem cell or donor lymphocyte infusion donor (not recorded which). It is not recorded whose cells these are; they may come from a transplant donor.

The chain couples TRBV12-3 or TRBV12-4 to TRBJ2-3; D might be TRBD1 (6 bases). Trimming took 1 base from V and 9 from J, leaving 17 bases between them. The CDR3 spans 15 residues. The CDR3: CASSLGDRTRSTQYF. In nucleotides, the CDR3 is TGTGCCAGCAGTTTAGGAGACAGGACCCGATCGACGCAGTATTTT.

This clonotype was seen only a few times. V gene TRBV4-3 combines with J gene TRBJ2-3, with D possibly being TRBD1 (5 bases). CDR3 length: 17 amino acids. V was cut by 1 base and J by 4 bases, with 18 bases left in between. CDR1 is LGHNA, CDR2 YSLEER, per germline. CDR3 protein: CASSQVSLVGRPDTQYF. The CDR3, as DNA: TGCGCCAGCAGCCAAGTGTCTCTCGTGGGGCGACCAGATACGCAGTATTTT.

The CDR3 region is CASSYSRLAASGTDTQYF. DNA of the CDR3: TGTGCCAGCAGTTACTCGAGACTAGCAGCTTCGGGCACAGATACGCAGTATTTT. This chain joins TRBV6-2 or TRBV6-3 and TRBJ2-3, with 7 bases matching TRBD2. V shed 0 bases, J shed 1 base, and the junction held 10 bases outside the gene matches. The CDR3 is 18 residues long. The germline gives CDR1 MNHEY, CDR2 SVGEGT.

This clonotype has only a few counts. The V gene is TRBV5-1, the J gene TRBJ2-7; 12 nucleotides agree with TRBD2. The junction had 6 bases not matched to a gene; V was cut back by 3 bases and J by 2 bases. Germline V gene sequence: CDR1 SGHRS, CDR2 YFSETQ. The CDR3 length is 16 residues. This CDR3 reads CASSSWTSGTAYEQYF. In DNA form, the CDR3 reads TGCGCCAGCAGCTCCTGGACTAGCGGGACAGCCTACGAGCAGTACTTC.

The sample holds a few counts of this clonotype. The chain recombines TRBV6-5 with TRBJ1-6, with D possibly being TRBD1 (6 bases). The CDR3 length is 13 residues. The V and J ends lost 2 bases and 9 bases respectively, with 8 bases between them. CDR1 is MNHEY, CDR2 SVGAGI, per germline. For the CDR3, the DNA is TGTGCCAGCAGTTACCGGGGGGCTTCACCCCTCCACTTT. It is translated as CASSYRGASPLHF.

The rearrangement uses TRBV28 and TRBJ2-1, with D perhaps matching TRBD1 (5 bases). This CDR3 contains 14 residues. CDR1 and CDR2 from the germline V gene are MDHEN and SYDVKM. The V gene lost 7 bases and the J gene lost 0 bases, with 10 bases spanning the gap. The CDR3 DNA follows: TGTGCCAGCACCCCCCAGGGCTCCTACAATGAGCAGTTCTTC. Encoded protein: CASTPQGSYNEQFF. The full variable domain, rest sourced from reference TRBV28 and TRBJ2-1, is DVKVTQSSRYLVKRTGEKVFLECVQDMDHENMFWYRQDPGLGLRLIYFSYDVKMKEKGDIPEGYSVSREKKERFSLILESASTNQTSMYLCASTPQGSYNEQFFGPGTRLTVL.

This clonotype occurred a few times. The CDR3 region has the DNA TGTGCCAGCAGCCAAGATTTCTGGGACAGGGAAAACTATGGCTACACCTTC. Translating gives CASSQDFWDRENYGYTF. The rearrangement links TRBV3-1 to TRBJ1-2; TRBD1 agrees at 9 bases. Unmatched junction bases numbered 7, after V lost 0 bases and J lost 2 bases. CDR1 is LGHDT and CDR2 is YNNKEL in the germline V gene (reference sequence). The CDR3 covers 17 residues. Variable domain in full (rest from reference TRBV3-1 and TRBJ1-2): DTAVSQTPKYLVTQMGNDKSIKCEQNLGHDTMYWYKQDSKKFLKIMFSYNNKELIINETVPNRFSPKSPDKAHLNLHINSLELGDSAVYFCASSQDFWDRENYGYTFGSGTRLTVV.

This clonotype was found many times. The chain is built from TRBV28 and TRBJ2-7; 8 nucleotides agree with TRBD2. This CDR3 spans 14 amino acids. Losses at the gene ends were 6 bases for V and 5 bases for J; bases not matched to a gene: 9. The germline gives CDR1 MDHEN, CDR2 SYDVKM. The CDR3 region is CASRESGREHEQYF. DNA for the CDR3: TGTGCCAGCAGGGAGTCCGGGAGGGAACACGAGCAGTACTTC.

This clonotype was recorded a few times. The gene calls are TRBV6-5 and TRBJ1-6; tentatively, D is TRBD1 (5 bases). CDR1 and CDR2 from the germline V gene are MNHEY and SVGAGI. The CDR3 is made up of 16 amino acids. V lost 0 bases and J 10 bases, leaving 16 bases between the germline ends. CDR3 DNA sequence: TGTGCCAGCAGTTACTCACTCCAGGGAGGAGGATCACCCCTCCACTTT. Protein: CASSYSLQGGGSPLHF.

This clonotype was recorded a few times. J is TRBJ2-6 and V is TRBV4-2; D not certain. V was shortened by 2 bases and J by 2 bases, with 1 base between the two germline ends. Germline-derived CDR1 and CDR2 are LGHNA and YNFKEQ. The CDR3 has 13 residues. The CDR3 bases are TGTGCCAGCAGCCAAACTGGGGCCAACGTCCTGACTTTC. Translation gives CASSQTGANVLTF.

The V call is TRBV4-2, the J call TRBJ1-4; TRBD1 matches at 7 bases. Per germline, CDR1 LGHNA and CDR2 YNFKEQ. V dropped 4 bases and J dropped 1; count of bases not matched to a gene: 3. The CDR3 extends over 15 amino acids. This chain's CDR3 is CASSPNRGTNEKLFF. For the CDR3, the DNA is TGTGCCAGCAGCCCCAACAGGGGAACTAATGAAAAACTGTTTTTT.

This clonotype was found a few times. The V gene is TRBV5-1, the J gene TRBJ1-1; 8 nucleotides align to TRBD1. The CDR3 has 14 residues. The junction had 5 bases not matched to a gene; V was cut back by 3 bases and J by 4 bases. Germline V gene sequence: CDR1 SGHRS, CDR2 YFSETQ. The CDR3 sequence is CASSSDRGGTEAFF. CDR3 DNA sequence: TGCGCCAGCAGCTCAGACAGGGGCGGCACTGAAGCTTTCTTT.

This clonotype was picked up a small number of times. This chain links TRBV18 with TRBJ1-5; a possible D gene is TRBD1 (6 bases). The CDR3 runs 13 residues. Trimming took 0 bases from V and 7 from J, leaving 7 bases between them. The germline V gene has CDR1 KGHSH and CDR2 LQKENI. In DNA form, the CDR3 reads TGTGCCAGCTCACCACCAGGGGGACAGCCCCAGCATTTT. Amino acids: CASSPPGGQPQHF.

The chain couples TRBV5-1 to TRBJ2-7; D might be TRBD1 or TRBD2, each matching 5 bases. V lost 4 bases and J lost 0, with 17 bases in between. Germline assignment: CDR1 SGHRS and CDR2 YFSETQ. The CDR3 extends over 16 amino acids. The CDR3 nucleotides are TGCGCCAGCAGCGGAACCGGGACGCTCAGCTCCTACGAGCAGTACTTC. Translating gives CASSGTGTLSSYEQYF.

The chain carries TRBV11-2 and TRBJ1-6; D is undetermined. The CDR3 is made up of 17 amino acids. Germline assignment: CDR1 SGHAT and CDR2 FQNNGV. Trimming removed 5 bases at V and 1 base at J, with 15 bases between. The CDR3 DNA reads TGTGCCAGCAGCCCCCGAGGTATCCTGTCCTATAATTCACCCCTCCACTTT. Translation: CASSPRGILSYNSPLHF.